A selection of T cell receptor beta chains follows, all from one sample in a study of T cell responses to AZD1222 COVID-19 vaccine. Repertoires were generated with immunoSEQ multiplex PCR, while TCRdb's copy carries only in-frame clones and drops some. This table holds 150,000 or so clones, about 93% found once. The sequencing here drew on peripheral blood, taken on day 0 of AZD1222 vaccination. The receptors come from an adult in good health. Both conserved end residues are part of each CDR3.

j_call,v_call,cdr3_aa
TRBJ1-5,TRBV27,CASNAGTGRGGNQPQHF
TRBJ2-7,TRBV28,CASSHPRGEGDGQYF
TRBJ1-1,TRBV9,CASSVGGSTEAFF
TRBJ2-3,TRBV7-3,CASSLNLGHDTQYF
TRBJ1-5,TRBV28,CASSPPQSNQPQHF
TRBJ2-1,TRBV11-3,CASSQHPTSGSYNEQFF
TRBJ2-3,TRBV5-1,CASSFNADTQYF
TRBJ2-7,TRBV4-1,CASSQEPLAASEQYF
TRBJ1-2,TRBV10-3,CAISNREFGGIKDYGYTF
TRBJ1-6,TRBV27,CASAPSPLHF
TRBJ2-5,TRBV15,CATSRGGLAGAQETQYF
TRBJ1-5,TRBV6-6,CASSRDRVGGQPQHF
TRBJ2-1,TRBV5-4,CASSLAKREFYNEQFF
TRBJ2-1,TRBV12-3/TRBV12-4,CASSLGAVEQFF
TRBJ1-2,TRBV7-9,CASSLAGDYGYTF
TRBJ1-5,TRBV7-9,CASSLHGGMDQPQHF
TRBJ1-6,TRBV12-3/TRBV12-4,CASSPENRGPLHF
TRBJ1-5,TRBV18,CASSPTTGQNNQPQHF
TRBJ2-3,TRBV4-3,CASSQDRADGWQNTQYF
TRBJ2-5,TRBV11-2,CASSLVQPQETQYF
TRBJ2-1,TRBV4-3,CASSRSPPIEGNNEQFF
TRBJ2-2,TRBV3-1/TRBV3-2,CASSQVRGIGELFF
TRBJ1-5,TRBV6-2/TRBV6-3,CASSPTPDSNQPQHF
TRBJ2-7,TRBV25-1,CASSDREGEQYF
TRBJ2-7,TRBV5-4,CASGWGVGQYF
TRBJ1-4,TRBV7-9,CASSADGRGREKLFF
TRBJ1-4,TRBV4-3,CASSQSGWITTNEKLFF
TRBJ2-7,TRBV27,CASSLLDSYEQYF
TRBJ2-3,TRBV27,CASSLSKRGGTDTQYF
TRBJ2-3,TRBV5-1,CASSLARTSGSFYPDTQYF
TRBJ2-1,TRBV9,CASSVVDRGLTEQFF
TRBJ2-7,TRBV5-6,CASSPVGPYEQYF
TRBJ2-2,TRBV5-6,CASSLERQGAAGELFF
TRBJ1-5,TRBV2,CASRIDRGRGNQPQHF
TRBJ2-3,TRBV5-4,CASSPIVADTQYF
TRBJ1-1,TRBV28,CASREGGPEAFF
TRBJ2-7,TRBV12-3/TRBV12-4,CASSSRGKDEQYF
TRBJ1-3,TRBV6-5,CASSLTGPSSGNTIYF
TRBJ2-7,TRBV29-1,CSAAGGDRYEQYF
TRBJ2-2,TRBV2,CASKPPQGATGELFF
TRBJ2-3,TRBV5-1,CASSLDTTNTQYF
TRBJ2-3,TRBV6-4,CASSDWGSSSTDTQYF
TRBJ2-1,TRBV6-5,CASSHPGQTDNEQFF
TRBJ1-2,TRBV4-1,CASSSSGTGDYGYTF
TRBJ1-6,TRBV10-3,CATNYNPSYNSPLHF
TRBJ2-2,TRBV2,CASSEEQTNTGELFF
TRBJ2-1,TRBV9,CASSVGGGPTSYNEQFF
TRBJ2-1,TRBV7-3,CASSSLPFARDNEQFF
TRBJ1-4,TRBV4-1,CASSPQPPDGDPTNEKLFF
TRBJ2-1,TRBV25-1,CASSDPPQGNLDGQFF
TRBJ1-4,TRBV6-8,CASSIRFSADEKLFF
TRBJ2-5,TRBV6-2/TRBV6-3,CASSRQDVQETQYF
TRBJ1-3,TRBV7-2,CASSLRAGVGNTIYF